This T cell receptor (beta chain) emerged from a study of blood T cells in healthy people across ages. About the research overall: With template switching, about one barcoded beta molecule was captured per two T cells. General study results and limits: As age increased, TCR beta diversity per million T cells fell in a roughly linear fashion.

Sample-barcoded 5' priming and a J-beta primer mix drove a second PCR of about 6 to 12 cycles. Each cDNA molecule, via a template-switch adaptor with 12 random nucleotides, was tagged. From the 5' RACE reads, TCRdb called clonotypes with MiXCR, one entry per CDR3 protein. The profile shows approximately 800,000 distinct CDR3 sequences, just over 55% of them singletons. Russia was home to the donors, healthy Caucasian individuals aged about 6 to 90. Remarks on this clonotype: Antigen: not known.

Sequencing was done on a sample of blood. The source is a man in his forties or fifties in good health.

The CDR3 DNA follows: TGTGCCACCAGGGACAGGGCGATCGGTACAGATACGCAGTATTTT. Translating gives CATRDRAIGTDTQYF. The gene calls are TRBV10-3 and TRBJ2-3, with TRBD1 identical over 9 bases. The CDR3 spans 15 residues. Losses at the gene ends were 10 bases for V and 3 bases for J; bases not matched to a gene: 11. CDR1 is ENHRY, CDR2 SYGVKD, per germline.